This record looks at one T cell receptor beta chain sequence and its context. These data originate in a study of blood T cell repertoires in COVID-19. At the level of the study: Donors in the United States, Italy and Spain gave samples during acute or convalescent COVID-19. T cells, B-cell-depleted T cells, or PBMCs supplied cDNA or gDNA.

Trimming took 3 bases from V and 3 from J; bases not matched to a gene: 10. The CDR3 runs to 15 residues. Germline assignment: CDR1 DFQATT and CDR2 SNEGSKA (reference sequence). The repertoire was sequenced with immunoSEQ multiplex PCR; TCRdb's copy has only in-frame clones and lacks some. The sample yields around 110,000 clones, 86% seen once. This chain uses TRBV20-1 with TRBJ1-1; TRBD1 matches 7 bases. The receptor was derived from a man aged 35 to 55 with acute or convalescent COVID-19. The sequencing sample was made of peripheral blood. CDR3 protein: CSASPRDSGDTEAFF. In nucleotides, the CDR3 is TGCAGTGCTAGTCCTCGGGACAGTGGGGACACTGAAGCTTTCTTT.